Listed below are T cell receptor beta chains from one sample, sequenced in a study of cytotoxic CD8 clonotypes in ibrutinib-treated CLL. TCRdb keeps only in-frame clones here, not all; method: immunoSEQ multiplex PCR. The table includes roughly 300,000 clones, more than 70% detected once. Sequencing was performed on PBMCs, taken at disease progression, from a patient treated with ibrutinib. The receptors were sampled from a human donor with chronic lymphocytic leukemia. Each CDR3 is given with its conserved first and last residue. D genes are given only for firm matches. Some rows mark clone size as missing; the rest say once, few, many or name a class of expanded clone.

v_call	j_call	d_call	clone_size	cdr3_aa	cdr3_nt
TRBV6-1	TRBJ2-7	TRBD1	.	CASKSTGAYEQYF	TGTGCCAGCAAAAGCACAGGGGCCTACGAGCAGTACTTC
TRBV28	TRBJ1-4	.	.	CASSRGPGEKLFF	TGTGCCAGCAGTAGAGGGCCAGGGGAAAAACTGTTTTTT
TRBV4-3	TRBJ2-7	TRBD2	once	CASSQGGLADYEQYF	TGCGCCAGCAGCCAAGGGGGACTAGCGGACTACGAGCAGTACTTC
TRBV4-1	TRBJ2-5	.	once	CASSLSKTPGEETQYF	TGCGCCAGCAGCCTTTCTAAAACCCCAGGGGAAGAGACCCAGTACTTC
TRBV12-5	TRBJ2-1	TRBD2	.	CASGLVIPSGRNEQFF	TGTGCTAGTGGTTTGGTAATACCTAGCGGGAGGAATGAGCAGTTCTTC
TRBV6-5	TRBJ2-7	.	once	CASSSGLGYSYEQYF	TGTGCCAGCAGTTCAGGGTTAGGCTACTCCTACGAGCAGTACTTC
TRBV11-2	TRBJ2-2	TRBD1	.	CASSLGQGVGELFF	TGTGCCAGCAGCTTAGGACAGGGAGTTGGGGAGCTGTTTTTT
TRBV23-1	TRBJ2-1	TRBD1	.	CASTPGTGAYEQFF	TGCGCCAGCACTCCCGGGACAGGGGCATATGAGCAGTTCTTC
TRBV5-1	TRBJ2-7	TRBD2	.	CASSDVGLAREQYF	TGCGCCAGCAGTGACGTGGGACTAGCGAGGGAGCAGTACTTC
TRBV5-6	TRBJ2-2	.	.	CASSTGTTGELFF	TGTGCCAGCAGCACCGGGACCACCGGGGAGCTGTTTTTT
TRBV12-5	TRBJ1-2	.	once	CASGPGDGYTF	TGTGCTAGTGGGCCGGGGGATGGCTACACCTTC
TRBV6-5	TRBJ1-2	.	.	CASSYSSSGLRGYTF	TGTGCCAGCAGTTACTCGAGTTCGGGGCTTCGAGGCTACACCTTC
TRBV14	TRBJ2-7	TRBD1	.	CASSVDRGPFEQYF	TGTGCCAGCAGCGTCGACAGGGGGCCTTTCGAGCAGTACTTC
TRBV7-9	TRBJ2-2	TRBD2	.	CASSLIILAGRQNTGELFF	TGTGCCAGCAGCCTTATCATTTTAGCGGGGCGCCAGAACACCGGGGAGCTGTTTTTT
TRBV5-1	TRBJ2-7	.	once	CASSSTSTSYEQYF	TGCGCCAGCAGCAGTACTAGCACCTCCTACGAGCAGTACTTC
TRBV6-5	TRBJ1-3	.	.	CASRAVSGNTIYF	TGTGCCAGCAGGGCGGTCTCTGGAAACACCATATATTTT
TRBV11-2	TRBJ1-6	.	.	CASSLTGRGPNNSPLHF	TGTGCCAGCAGCTTAACAGGTCGAGGCCCTAATAATTCACCCCTCCACTTT
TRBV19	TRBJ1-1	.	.	CASSMQTLGGNTEAFF	TGTGCCAGTAGTATGCAGACTTTGGGCGGGAACACTGAAGCTTTCTTT
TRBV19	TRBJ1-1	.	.	CASGHRDRGTEAFF	TGTGCCAGTGGGCACAGGGACCGGGGAACTGAAGCTTTCTTT
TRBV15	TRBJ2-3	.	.	CATSRDRGFRTDTQYF	TGTGCCACCAGCAGAGATCGAGGGTTTAGGACAGATACGCAGTATTTT
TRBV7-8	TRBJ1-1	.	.	CASSLDGLQGYTEAFF	TGTGCCAGCAGCTTAGACGGGCTACAGGGATACACTGAAGCTTTCTTT
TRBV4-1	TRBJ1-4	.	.	CASSQDSLRPEKLFF	TGCGCCAGCAGCCAAGATTCACTCAGGCCTGAAAAACTGTTTTTT
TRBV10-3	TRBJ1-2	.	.	CATTNTNYGYTF	TGTGCCACCACGAACACTAACTATGGCTACACCTTC
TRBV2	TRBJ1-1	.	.	CASRRDIMNTEAFF	TGTGCCAGCAGGAGGGACATCATGAACACTGAAGCTTTCTTT
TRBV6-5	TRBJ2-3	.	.	CASSSIAFRGDTQYF	TGTGCCAGCAGTTCAATAGCGTTCCGGGGAGATACGCAGTATTTT
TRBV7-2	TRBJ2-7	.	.	CASSLARGATYEQYF	TGTGCCAGCAGCTTAGCTAGGGGCGCCACCTACGAGCAGTACTTC